This T cell receptor (beta chain) was retrieved from a study of T cells after yellow fever vaccination. The overall study: Fractions of low cell number were prepared using SMART-Seq v4 Ultra Low Input.

Germline assignment: CDR1 SGHVS and CDR2 FQNEAQ. The ends were cut back, 7 bases at V and 2 bases at J, with 21 bases in the middle. CDR3 length: 16 amino acids. They built TCR cDNA with 5'RACE template switching, a step that put in a universal primer site and UMIs. Each CDR3 protein gets one entry after TCRdb re-called the 5' RACE reads with MiXCR. The sample includes some 350,000 distinct CDR3 sequences, around 4.1% seen only once; the top ten take approximately 24%. Whole-study findings and limits: At around 96% for CD4 and 70% to 90% for CD8, most primary-vaccination clones showed up again after the booster. Few clonotypes appeared in both CD4 and CD8 compartments.

This clonotype was observed a handful of times. As yet, its antigen is unknown. This chain joins TRBV7-8 and TRBJ2-7; weak D call: TRBD2 (6 bases). This TCR came from a man between 18 and 35 years old who received the YFV17D yellow fever vaccine. The sample consisted of PBMCs, taken 5 days after the yellow fever booster vaccination. Written as DNA, the CDR3 is TGTGCCAGCACCGTTTCCCCGGGACTTAGTACCTACGAGCAGTACTTC. This encodes CASTVSPGLSTYEQYF.